Listed here is a single T cell receptor (beta chain). Its antigen remains unknown. As handled by the study authors: After removing out-of-frame reads, approximately 2.2 million distinct TCRbeta sequences remained. The method was immunoSEQ multiplex PCR; TCRdb's version includes in-frame clones alone and lacks a portion of them. For V, J and clone size, that table is used; D and trimming come from the DNA. The repertoire includes around 26,000 clones, 75% to 85% of them detected once, and over 0.6% sits in the top ten. The CDR3 runs 13 residues. Germline CDR1 SGHNT, CDR2 YYREEE (reference sequence). V was clipped by 4 bases and J by 5 bases, with 12 bases between them. This entry comes from a study of memory CD4+ T cells and cytomegalovirus serostatus. Study details: Healthy Belgian adult donors included about nine CMV-positive and about two dozen CMV-negative people.

Regarding the study as a whole: Of about 150 reported CMV TCRbeta sequences, around 62 were found in memory CD4+ repertoires.

The sort gate was single viable CD3+CD4+CD8-CD45RO+ cells for memory CD4+ T cells. CMV serostatus came from serum IgG against pp150, pp28, p38, p52. This clonotype was obtained from an adult in good health and CMV-seronegative. Sequencing was done on a sample of memory CD4+ T cells from blood. The V and J genes are TRBV5-4 and TRBJ1-1, with D possibly TRBD1 on 5 matching bases. CDR3 sequence (DNA): TGTGCCAGCAGCCAGTCCAGGGAAACTGAAGCTTTCTTT. As protein: CASSQSRETEAFF.